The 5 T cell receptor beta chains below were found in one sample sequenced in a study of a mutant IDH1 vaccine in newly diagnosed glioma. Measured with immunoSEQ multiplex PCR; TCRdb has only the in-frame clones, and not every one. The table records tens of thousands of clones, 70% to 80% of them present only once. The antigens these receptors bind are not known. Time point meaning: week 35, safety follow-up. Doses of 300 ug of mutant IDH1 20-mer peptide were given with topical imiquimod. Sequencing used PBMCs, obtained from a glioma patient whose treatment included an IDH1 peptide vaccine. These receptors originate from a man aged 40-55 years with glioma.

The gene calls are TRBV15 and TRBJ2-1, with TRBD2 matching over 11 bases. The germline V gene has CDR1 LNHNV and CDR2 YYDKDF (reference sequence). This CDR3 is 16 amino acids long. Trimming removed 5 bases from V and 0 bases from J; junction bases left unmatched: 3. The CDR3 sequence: CATSSTSGSSYNEQFF. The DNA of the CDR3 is TGTGCCACCAGCTCTACTAGCGGGAGCTCCTACAATGAGCAGTTCTTC. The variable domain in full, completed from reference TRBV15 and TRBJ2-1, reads DAMVIQNPRYQVTQFGKPVTLSCSQTLNHNVMYWYQQKSSQAPKLLFHYYDKDFNNEADTPDNFQSRRPNTSFCFLDIRSPGLGDTAMYLCATSSTSGSSYNEQFFGPGTRLTVL.

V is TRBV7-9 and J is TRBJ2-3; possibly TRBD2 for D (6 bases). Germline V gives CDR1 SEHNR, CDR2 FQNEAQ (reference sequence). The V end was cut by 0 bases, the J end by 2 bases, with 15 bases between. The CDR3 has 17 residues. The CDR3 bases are TGTGCCAGCAGCTTAGCGAAATTGCGGGAATCCACAGATACGCAGTATTTT. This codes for CASSLAKLRESTDTQYF.

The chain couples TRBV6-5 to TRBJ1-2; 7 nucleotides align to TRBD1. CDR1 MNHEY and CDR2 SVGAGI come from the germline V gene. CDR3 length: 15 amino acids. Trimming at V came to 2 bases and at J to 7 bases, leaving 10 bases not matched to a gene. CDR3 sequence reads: CASSYGGTARGGYTF. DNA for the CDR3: TGTGCCAGCAGTTACGGGGGGACAGCCCGGGGTGGCTACACCTTC.

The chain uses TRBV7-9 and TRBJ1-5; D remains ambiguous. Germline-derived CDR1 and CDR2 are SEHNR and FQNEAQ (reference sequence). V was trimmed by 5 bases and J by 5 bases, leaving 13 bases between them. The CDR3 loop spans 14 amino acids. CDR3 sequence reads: CASSPADQDQPQHF. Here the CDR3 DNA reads TGTGCCAGCAGCCCCGCTGATCAGGATCAGCCCCAGCATTTT. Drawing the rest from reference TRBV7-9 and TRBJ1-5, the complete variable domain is DTGVSQNPRHKITKRGQNVTFRCDPISEHNRLYWYRQTLGQGPEFLTYFQNEAQLEKSRLLSDRFSAERPKGSFSTLEIQRTEQGDSAMYLCASSPADQDQPQHFGDGTRLSIL.

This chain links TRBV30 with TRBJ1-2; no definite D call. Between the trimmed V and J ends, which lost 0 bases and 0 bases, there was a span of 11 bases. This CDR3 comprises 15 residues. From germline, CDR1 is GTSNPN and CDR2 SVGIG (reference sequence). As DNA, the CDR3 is TGTGCCTGGAGTGTAATCGGCCGGGCTAACTATGGCTACACCTTC. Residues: CAWSVIGRANYGYTF. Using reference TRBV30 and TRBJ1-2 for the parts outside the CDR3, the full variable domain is SQTIHQWPATLVQPVGSPLSLECTVEGTSNPNLYWYRQAAGRGLQLLFYSVGIGQISSEVPQNLSASRPQDRQFILSSKKLLLSDSGFYLCAWSVIGRANYGYTFGSGTRLTVV.